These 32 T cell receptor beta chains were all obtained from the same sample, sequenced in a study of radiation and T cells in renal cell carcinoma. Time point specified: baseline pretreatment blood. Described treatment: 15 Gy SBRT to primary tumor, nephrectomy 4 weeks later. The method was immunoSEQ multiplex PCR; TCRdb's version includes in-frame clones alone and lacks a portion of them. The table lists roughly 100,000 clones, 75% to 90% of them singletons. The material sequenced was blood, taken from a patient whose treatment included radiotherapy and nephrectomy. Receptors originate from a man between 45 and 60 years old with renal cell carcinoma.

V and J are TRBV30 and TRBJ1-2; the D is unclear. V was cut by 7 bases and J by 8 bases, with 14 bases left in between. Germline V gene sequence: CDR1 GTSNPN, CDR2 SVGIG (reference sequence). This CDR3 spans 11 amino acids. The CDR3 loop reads CAYDWGGGYTF. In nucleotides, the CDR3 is TGTGCCTACGATTGGGGTGGGGGCTACACCTTC.

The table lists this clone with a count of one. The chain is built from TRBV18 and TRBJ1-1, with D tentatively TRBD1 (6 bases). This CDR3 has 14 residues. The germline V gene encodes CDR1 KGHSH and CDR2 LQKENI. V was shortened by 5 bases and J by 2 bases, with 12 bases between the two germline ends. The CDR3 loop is CASSEGQHNTEAFF. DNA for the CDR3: TGTGCCAGCTCAGAAGGACAGCACAACACTGAAGCTTTCTTT.

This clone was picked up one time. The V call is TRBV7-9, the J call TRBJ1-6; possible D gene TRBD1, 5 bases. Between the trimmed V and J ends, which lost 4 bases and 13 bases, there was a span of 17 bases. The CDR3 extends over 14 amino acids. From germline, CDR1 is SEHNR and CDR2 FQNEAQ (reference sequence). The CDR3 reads CASSSWGSPSPLHF. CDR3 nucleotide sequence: TGTGCCAGCAGCTCTTGGGGGTCCCCATCGCCCCTCCACTTT. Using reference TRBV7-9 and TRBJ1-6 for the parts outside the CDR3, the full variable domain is DTGVSQNPRHKITKRGQNVTFRCDPISEHNRLYWYRQTLGQGPEFLTYFQNEAQLEKSRLLSDRFSAERPKGSFSTLEIQRTEQGDSAMYLCASSSWGSPSPLHFGNGTRLTVT.

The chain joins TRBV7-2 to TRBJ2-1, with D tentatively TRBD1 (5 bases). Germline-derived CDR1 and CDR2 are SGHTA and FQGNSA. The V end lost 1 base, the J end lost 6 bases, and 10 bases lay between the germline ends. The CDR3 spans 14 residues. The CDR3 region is CASSLVQGTNEQFF. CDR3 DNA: TGTGCCAGCAGCTTAGTTCAGGGTACCAATGAGCAGTTCTTC.

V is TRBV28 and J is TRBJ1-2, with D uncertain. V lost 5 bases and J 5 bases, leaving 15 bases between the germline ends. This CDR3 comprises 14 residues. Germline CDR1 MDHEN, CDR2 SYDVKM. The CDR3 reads CASSPNAGFYGYTF. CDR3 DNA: TGTGCCAGCAGTCCCAATGCGGGTTTTTATGGCTACACCTTC.

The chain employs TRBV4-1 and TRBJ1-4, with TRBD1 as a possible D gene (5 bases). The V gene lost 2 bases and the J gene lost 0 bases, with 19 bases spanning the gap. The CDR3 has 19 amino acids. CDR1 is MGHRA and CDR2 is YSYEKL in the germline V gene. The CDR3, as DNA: TGCGCCAGCAGCCAAAGTTCCAGGACACTACTTGCAACTAATGAAAAACTGTTTTTT. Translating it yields CASSQSSRTLLATNEKLFF.

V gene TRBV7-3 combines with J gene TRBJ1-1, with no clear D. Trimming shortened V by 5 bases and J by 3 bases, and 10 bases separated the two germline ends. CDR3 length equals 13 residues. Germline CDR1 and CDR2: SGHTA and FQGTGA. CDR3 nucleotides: TGTGCCAGCAGCCCCGGTAGGGACACTGAAGCTTTCTTT. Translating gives CASSPGRDTEAFF.

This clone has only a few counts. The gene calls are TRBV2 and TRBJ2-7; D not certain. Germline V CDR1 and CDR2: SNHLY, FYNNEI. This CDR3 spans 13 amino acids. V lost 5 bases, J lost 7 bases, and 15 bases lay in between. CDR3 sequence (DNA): TGTGCCAGCAGTCCCGCCTCCTTCGGGGAGCAGTACTTC. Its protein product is CASSPASFGEQYF. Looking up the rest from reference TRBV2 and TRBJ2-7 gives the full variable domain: EPEVTQTPSHQVTQMGQEVILRCVPISNHLYFYWYRQILGQKVEFLVSFYNNEISEKSEIFDDQFSVERPDGSNFTLKIRSTKLEDSAMYFCASSPASFGEQYFGPGTRLTVT.

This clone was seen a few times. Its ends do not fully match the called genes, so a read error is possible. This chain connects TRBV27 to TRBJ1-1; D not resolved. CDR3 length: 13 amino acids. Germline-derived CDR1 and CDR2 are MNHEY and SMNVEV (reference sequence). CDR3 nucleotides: TGTGCCAGCAGTTTTCGGTGGAACGCTGAAGCTTTCTTT. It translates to CASSFRWNAEAFF.

CDR3 sequence: CSVERQDTEAFF. CDR3 nucleotide sequence: TGCAGCGTTGAACGGCAGGACACTGAAGCTTTCTTT. The rearrangement links TRBV29-1 to TRBJ1-1, with D unclear. This CDR3 is 12 amino acids long. CDR1 and CDR2 (germline): SQVTM, ANQGSEA. V lost 2 bases and J lost 3, with 7 bases in between.

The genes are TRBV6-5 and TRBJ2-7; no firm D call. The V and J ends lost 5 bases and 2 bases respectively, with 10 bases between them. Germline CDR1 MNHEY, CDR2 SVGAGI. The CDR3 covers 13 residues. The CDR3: CASSVGRAYEQYF. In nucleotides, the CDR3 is TGTGCCAGCAGTGTGGGCAGAGCCTACGAGCAGTACTTC.

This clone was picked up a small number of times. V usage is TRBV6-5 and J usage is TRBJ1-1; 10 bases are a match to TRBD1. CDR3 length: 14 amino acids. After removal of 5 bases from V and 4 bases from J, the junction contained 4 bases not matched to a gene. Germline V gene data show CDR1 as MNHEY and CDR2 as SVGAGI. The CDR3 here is CASSARTGGTEAFF. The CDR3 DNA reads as TGTGCCAGCAGTGCTAGGACAGGGGGCACTGAAGCTTTCTTT.

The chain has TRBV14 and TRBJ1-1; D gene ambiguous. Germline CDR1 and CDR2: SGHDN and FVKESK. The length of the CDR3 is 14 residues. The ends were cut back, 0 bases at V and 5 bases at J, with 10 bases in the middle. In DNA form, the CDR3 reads TGTGCCAGCAGCCAAGAGCGGGGATGGACTGAAGCTTTCTTT. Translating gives CASSQERGWTEAFF.

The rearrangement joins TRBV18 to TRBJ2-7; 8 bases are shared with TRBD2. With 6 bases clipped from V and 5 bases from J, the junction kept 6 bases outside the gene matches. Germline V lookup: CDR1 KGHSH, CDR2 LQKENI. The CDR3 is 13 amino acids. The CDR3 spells CASSPGTSNEQYF. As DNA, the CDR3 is TGTGCCAGCTCTCCCGGGACTAGTAACGAGCAGTACTTC.

The CDR3: CASSPPGPTYEQYF. The CDR3 DNA follows: TGTGCCAGCAGCCCCCCGGGACCGACCTACGAGCAGTACTTC. The gene calls are TRBV7-9 and TRBJ2-7; D may correspond to TRBD1 or TRBD2 (5 bases each). V was clipped by 5 bases and J by 2 bases, with 13 bases between them. CDR3 length: 14 amino acids. Per the germline V gene, CDR1 is SEHNR and CDR2 is FQNEAQ (reference sequence).

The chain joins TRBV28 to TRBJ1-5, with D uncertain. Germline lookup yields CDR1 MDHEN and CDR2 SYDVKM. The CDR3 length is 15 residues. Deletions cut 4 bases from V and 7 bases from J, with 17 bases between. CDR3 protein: CASSSRRMGRQPQHF. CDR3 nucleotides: TGTGCCAGCAGTTCCCGAAGGATGGGAAGGCAGCCCCAGCATTTT.

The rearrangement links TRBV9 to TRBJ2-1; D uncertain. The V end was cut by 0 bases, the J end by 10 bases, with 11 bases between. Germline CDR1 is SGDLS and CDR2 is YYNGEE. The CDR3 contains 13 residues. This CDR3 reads CASSVDSHEEQFF. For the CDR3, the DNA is TGTGCCAGCAGCGTAGATTCACATGAGGAGCAGTTCTTC.

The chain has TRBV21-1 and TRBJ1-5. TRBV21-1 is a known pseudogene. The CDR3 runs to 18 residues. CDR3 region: CASSLPRGVASSNQPQHF. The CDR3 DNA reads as TGTGCCAGCAGCCTGCCGAGGGGGGTGGCGTCTAGCAATCAGCCCCAGCATTTT.

The CDR3 here is CASSLAGTGGNTIYF. In DNA, the CDR3 is TGTGCCAGCAGCTTAGCCGGGACAGGGGGAAACACCATATATTTT. The J gene is TRBJ1-3, the V gene TRBV7-2; 9 bases line up with TRBD1. The germline V gene encodes CDR1 SGHTA and CDR2 FQGNSA. After removal of 0 bases from V and 4 bases from J, the junction contained 1 base not matched to a gene. The CDR3 loop spans 15 amino acids.

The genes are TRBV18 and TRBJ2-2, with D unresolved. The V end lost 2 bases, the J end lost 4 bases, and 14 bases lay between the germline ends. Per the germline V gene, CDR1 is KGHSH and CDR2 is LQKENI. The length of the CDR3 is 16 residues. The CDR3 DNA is TGTGCCAGCTCACCAGGTCTCTGGGGATCCACCGGGGAGCTGTTTTTT. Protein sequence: CASSPGLWGSTGELFF.

The CDR3 DNA sequence: TGTGCCAGCAGCTTATCCGGGTCACGAGCTTTCTTT. Amino acid sequence: CASSLSGSRAFF. The chain is built from TRBV7-3 and TRBJ1-1; no clear D gene. Deletions cut 2 bases from V and 10 bases from J, with 11 bases between. The CDR3 is 12 amino acids. Germline V gene lookup returns CDR1 SGHTA and CDR2 FQGTGA. The whole variable domain, filled in from reference TRBV7-3 and TRBJ1-1, reads GAGVSQTPSNKVTEKGKYVELRCDPISGHTALYWYRQSLGQGPEFLIYFQGTGAADDSGLPNDRFFAVRPEGSVSTLKIQRTERGDSAVYLCASSLSGSRAFFGQGTRLTVV.

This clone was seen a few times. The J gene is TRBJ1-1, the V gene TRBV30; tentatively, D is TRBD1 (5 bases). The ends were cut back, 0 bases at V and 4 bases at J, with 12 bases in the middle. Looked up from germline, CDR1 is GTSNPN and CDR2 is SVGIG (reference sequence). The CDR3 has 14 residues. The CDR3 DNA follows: TGTGCCTGGAGTGTAGTCACGGGGGGCACTGAAGCTTTCTTT. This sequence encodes CAWSVVTGGTEAFF.

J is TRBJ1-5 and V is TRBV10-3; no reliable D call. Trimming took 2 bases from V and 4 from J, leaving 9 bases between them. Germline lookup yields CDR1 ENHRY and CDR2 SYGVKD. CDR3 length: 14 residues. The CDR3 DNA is TGTGCCATCAGTGAGAGGCAGGAAAATCAGCCCCAGCATTTT. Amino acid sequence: CAISERQENQPQHF.

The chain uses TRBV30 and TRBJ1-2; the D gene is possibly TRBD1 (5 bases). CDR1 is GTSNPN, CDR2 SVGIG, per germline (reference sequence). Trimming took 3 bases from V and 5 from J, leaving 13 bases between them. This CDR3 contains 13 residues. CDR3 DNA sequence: TGTGCCTGGAGAGCGGGACCCATGTATGGCTACACCTTC. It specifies CAWRAGPMYGYTF.

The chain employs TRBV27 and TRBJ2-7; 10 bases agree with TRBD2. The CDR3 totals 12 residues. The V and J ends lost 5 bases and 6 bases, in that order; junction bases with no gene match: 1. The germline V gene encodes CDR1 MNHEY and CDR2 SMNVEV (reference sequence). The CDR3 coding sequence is TGTGCCAGCAGTAGACTAGCGGGCGAGCAGTACTTC. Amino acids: CASSRLAGEQYF.

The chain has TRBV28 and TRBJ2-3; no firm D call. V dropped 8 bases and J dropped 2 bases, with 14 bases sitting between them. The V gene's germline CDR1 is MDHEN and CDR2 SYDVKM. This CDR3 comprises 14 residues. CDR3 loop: CASRLGSSTDTQYF. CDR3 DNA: TGTGCCAGCCGATTGGGAAGTTCCACAGATACGCAGTATTTT.

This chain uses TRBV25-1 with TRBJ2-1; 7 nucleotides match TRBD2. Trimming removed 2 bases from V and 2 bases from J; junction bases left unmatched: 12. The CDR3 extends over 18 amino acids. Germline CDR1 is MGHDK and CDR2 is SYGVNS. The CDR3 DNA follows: TGTGCCAGCAGTGAACCGCTTGAGGGAGGGCCACCCTACAATGAGCAGTTCTTC. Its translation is CASSEPLEGGPPYNEQFF.

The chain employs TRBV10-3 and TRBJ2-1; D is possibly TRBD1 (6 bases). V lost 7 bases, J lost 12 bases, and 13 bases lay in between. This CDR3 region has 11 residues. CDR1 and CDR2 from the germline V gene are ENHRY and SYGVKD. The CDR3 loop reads CAINRAPRQFF. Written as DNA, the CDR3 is TGTGCCATCAACAGGGCCCCTCGGCAGTTCTTC.

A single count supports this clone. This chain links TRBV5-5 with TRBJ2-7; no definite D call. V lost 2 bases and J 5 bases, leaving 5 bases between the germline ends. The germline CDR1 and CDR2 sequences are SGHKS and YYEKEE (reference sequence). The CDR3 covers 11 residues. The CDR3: CASSFYHEQYF. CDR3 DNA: TGTGCCAGCAGCTTCTACCACGAGCAGTACTTC.

CDR3 bases: TGTGCCAGCAGCAAAGGGGGACAGAGCACTAGCGGCGAGCAGTACTTC. Residues: CASSKGGQSTSGEQYF. The gene calls are TRBV21-1 and TRBJ2-7; TRBD2 is the table's D call, not checked against the DNA. TRBV21-1 is a documented pseudogene. The CDR3 extends over 16 amino acids.

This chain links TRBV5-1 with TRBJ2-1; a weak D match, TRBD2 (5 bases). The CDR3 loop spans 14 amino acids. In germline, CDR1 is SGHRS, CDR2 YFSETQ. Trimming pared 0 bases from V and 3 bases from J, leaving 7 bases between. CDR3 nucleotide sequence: TGCGCCAGCAGCTTGGGGACTGGCTACAATGAGCAGTTCTTC. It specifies CASSLGTGYNEQFF.

CDR3 sequence (DNA): TGTGCCAGCAGTCCGGGACATCTGGTTTTGCAGCCCCAGCATTTT. It codes for CASSPGHLVLQPQHF. The J gene is TRBJ1-5, the V gene TRBV6-1, with a weak D call TRBD1 (6 bases). Trimming stripped 5 bases from V and 7 bases from J, with 18 bases between. CDR1 is MNHNS, CDR2 SASEGT, per germline. The CDR3 loop spans 15 amino acids.